This TCR beta chain is drawn from a study of blood T cell repertoires in COVID-19. Whole-study context: The cDNA or gDNA used as material had been derived from T cells, B-cell-depleted T cells, or PBMCs.

The CDR3 spans 14 residues. CDR1 is SQVTM, CDR2 ANQGSEA, per germline. V was clipped by 7 bases and J by 3 bases; unmatched bases: 9. Repertoires were generated with immunoSEQ multiplex PCR, while TCRdb's copy carries only in-frame clones and drops some. The data show a few hundred thousand clones, roughly 90% seen once. The sequenced material came from PBMCs or T cells enriched from blood (not recorded which). This TCR was sampled from a woman aged 30 to 39 who had recovered from COVID-19. The chain links TRBV29-1 to TRBJ2-5; 9 positions match TRBD1. The CDR3 DNA follows: TGCAGCGCTGTGGGACGGGACAGGGAAGAGACCCAGTACTTC. Translation gives CSAVGRDREETQYF.